The clone carrying this T cell receptor (beta chain) has just a few counts. Germline lookup yields CDR1 ENHRY and CDR2 SYGVKD. The V end lost 0 bases, the J end lost 3 bases, and 12 bases lay between the germline ends. The CDR3 is 15 amino acids. This entry is derived from a study of T-cell reconstitution after alpha-beta-depleted transplantation in children. Preparation of the TCRbeta library was carried out with unique molecular identifiers. TCRdb redid the calling of the PCR reads with MiXCR, one entry per CDR3 protein. The sample carries around 800,000 distinct CDR3 sequences, roughly 15% recorded once.

This clonotype was obtained from a male patient between 10 and 17 years old who had a stem cell transplant for acute lymphoblastic leukemia, so the T cells may come from the graft donor. Sequenced material: PBMCs, mostly from graft donor cells, taken 360 days after TCRalphabeta/CD19-depleted stem cell transplant. The chain joins TRBV10-3 to TRBJ2-7, with TRBD1 as a possible D gene (5 bases). The DNA for the CDR3 is TGTGCCATCAGTGAGTCCGGTACAGGACACTACGAGCAGTACTTC. Encoded protein: CAISESGTGHYEQYF.